This T cell receptor beta chain came from a study of CD8 T cells in Susac syndrome (dated by TCRdb to about 2019). At the level of the whole study: Repertoire sequencing was used to test whether CD8+ T cell activation and differentiation in Susac syndrome was antigen driven.

Remarks on this clonotype: Its recognized antigen is unknown. Base-call qualities are not available, and no considerably larger clone is one nucleotide away.

Study-wide conclusions, independent of this receptor: The number of individuals in the TCR sequencing and HLA analysis was acknowledged as relatively small.

Peripheral blood CD8+ and CD4+ T cells from healthy donors, Susac syndrome patients and multiple sclerosis patients were profiled using high-throughput TCR beta sequencing. The multiple sclerosis controls were treatment-naive patients who had stable or active relapsing-remitting disease and met the revised McDonald criteria. CD8+ TEMRA cells were enriched by FACS, while bulk CD8+ and CD4+ T cells were purified by magnetic negative isolation. Blood was collected in EDTA tubes and processed within 24 hours, with PBMCs isolated through density gradient centrifugation. PBMCs intended for TCR sequencing were cryopreserved in liquid nitrogen and were subsequently thawed in a 37 degrees C water bath. The sorted or isolated CD4+, CD8+ and CD8+ TEMRA cells had a purity of 90% or higher. RNA was extracted with the RNeasy kit and roughly 0.45 to 1 ug was reverse transcribed using random hexamers. The immunoSEQ multiplex PCR assay, which covers 54 Vbeta and 13 Jbeta segments, was used to amplify TCR beta CDR3 regions. PCR amplification bias was corrected by using a synthetic template baseline for primer optimization and computational correction. Processing in the source paper ran as follows. Reads were assigned to V, D and J genes according to IMGT and analyzed in immunoSEQ Analyzer, with only productive sequences retained. Clonality was calculated as one minus the Shannon entropy normalized by log2 of the number of productive unique sequences. For each patient and control, public and private clones were evaluated among the 100 most prevalent clones. Clones were defined as Susac-specific if absent from the healthy and MS cohorts, from roughly 1,100 published viral clones and from other ImmuneACCESS disease sequences. Through fastp at Q25 and MiXCR, TCRdb rebuilt clones from the public reads, retaining in-frame beta chains. Each record represents a unique CDR3 protein, reported with the most common genes and DNA among its rows. What appears here as the V and J calls and clone size reflects TCRdb's work, not the paper's. This sample has approximately 150,000 distinct CDR3 sequences in its table, and 90% to 95% of those were observed once. Over 0.09% of the sample belongs to the ten largest clones.

The source material was CD4+ T cells from PBMCs. This sequence was found in a human donor with multiple sclerosis.

The CDR3 region: CASSLKLAGGSSYEQYF. The DNA sequence is as follows: TGTGCCAGCAGTTTAAAGCTAGCGGGGGGCAGCTCCTACGAGCAGTACTTC. In this chain, TRBV12-3 or TRBV12-4 is recombined with TRBJ2-7; 11 middle bases align to TRBD2. Its CDR3 holds 17 amino acids, cysteine through phenylalanine. Left in the record is the CDR3 DNA by itself, 51 bases read in frame from the first base. Unmatched junction bases come to 6, with V trimmed by 2 bases and J by 0 bases.